This T cell receptor beta chain appears in the sequencing data of a study of cytomegalovirus exposure and HLA in healthy donors. Only a few counts were recorded for this clone. Its antigen is as yet unknown. Study results and caveats: According to an earlier analysis, most TCR beta V segments yielded productive rearrangements about 87% or about 30% of the time. It was shown in a later analysis that HLA-associated TCR beta chains were more clonally expanded than other, equally common chains.

Germline CDR1 and CDR2: MNHNY and SVGAGI (reference sequence). V gave up 6 bases and J gave up 8 bases; unmatched junction bases: 6. This CDR3 spans 13 amino acids. Use of 60 Vbeta and 13 Jbeta primers characterized the PCR. Assay: immunoSEQ multiplex PCR; the TCRdb copy retains only in-frame clones and omits some. The sample includes 150,000 to 200,000 clones, roughly 79% of them seen just once. Sequencing was carried out using PBMCs. The TCR was taken from a woman in her thirties or forties in good health and CMV-seropositive. The chain carries TRBV6-6 and TRBJ1-1; TRBD1 agrees at 10 bases. CDR3 region: CASRTDRGQEAFF. CDR3 sequence (DNA): TGTGCCAGCAGAACAGACAGGGGGCAAGAAGCTTTCTTT.